These T cell receptor beta chains were read from a single sample in a study of cytomegalovirus exposure and HLA in healthy donors. Profiled with immunoSEQ multiplex PCR; TCRdb holds only in-frame clones, not every one. The sample lists roughly 200,000 clones; over 70% were seen once. Sequencing input: PBMCs. Source of these receptors: a woman aged 60-75 years in good health and CMV-seropositive. The CDR3 runs from the conserved cysteine through the conserved F or W. D genes are given only for firm matches. Size tells how often a clone was seen (once, few, many) or the class of an expanded clone, and some rows leave it out.

>TRBV28|TRBJ1-6|NA|NA|14
TGTGCCAGCAGCCGAACTGAGCCCAGGTCACCCCTCCACTTT
CASSRTEPRSPLHF
>TRBV28|TRBJ1-1|NA|NA|14
TGTGCCAGCAGTTTAGGGCAGCAGAACACTGAAGCTTTCTTT
CASSLGQQNTEAFF
>TRBV5-6|TRBJ2-7|few|NA|12
TGTGCCAGCAGCTTGTACGGCTACGAGCAGTACTTC
CASSLYGYEQYF
>TRBV9|TRBJ1-4|NA|NA|15
TGTGCCAGCAGCCCTCCTACGGGGGGGCCAGAAAAACTGTTTTTT
CASSPPTGGPEKLFF
>TRBV5-8|TRBJ1-5|NA|NA|12
TGTGCCAGCAGCTTGGCCCGGAGGGATGGGCATTTT
CASSLARRDGHF
>TRBV4-3|TRBJ2-2|few|TRBD2|15
TGCGCCAGCAGCCAAGATCGGGGGGGGCCCGGGGAGCTGTTTTTT
CASSQDRGGPGELFF
>TRBV27|TRBJ2-2|few|TRBD1|14
TGTGCCAGCAGTGCAACACAGGGGTCCGGGGAGCTGTTTTTT
CASSATQGSGELFF
>TRBV5-1|TRBJ2-3|NA|NA|15
TGCGCCAGCAGCTTGGCCCGATATGCGGAAGATACGCAGTATTTT
CASSLARYAEDTQYF
>TRBV9|TRBJ1-1|NA|NA|16
TGTGCCAGCAGTAAAGATAGCCGTTATCCGAACACTGAAGCTTTCTTT
CASSKDSRYPNTEAFF
>TRBV13|TRBJ2-7|NA|TRBD1|18
TGTGCCAGCAGCCACAGGGGTGAATTTCCCCCCCAACTCTACGAGCAGTACTTC
CASSHRGEFPPQLYEQYF
>TRBV7-9|TRBJ2-2|few|TRBD1|16
TGTGCCAGCACCACAGGGGGCAGAGCTAACACCGGGGAGCTGTTTTTT
CASTTGGRANTGELFF
>TRBV15|TRBJ2-2|NA|TRBD2|20
TGTGCCACCAGCAACCGCCTGGGACTAGCGGGGGGCGAGAACACCGGGGAGCTGTTTTTT
CATSNRLGLAGGENTGELFF
>TRBV7-2|TRBJ2-5|NA|TRBD2|16
TGTGCCAGCAGCCCCTGGGGGGGGGTTGGGGGAGAGACCCAGTACTTC
CASSPWGGVGGETQYF